These 24 T cell receptor beta chains came from one sample sequenced in a study of early T cells in non-severe SARS-CoV-2 infection. TCRdb ran MiXCR on the 5' RACE reads and lists one entry per CDR3 protein. The repertoire holds 65,000 to 85,000 distinct CDR3 sequences, roughly 10% seen once, with 3% to 4% in the top ten. The specimen sequenced was whole blood. The receptors derive from an adult who was a healthcare worker with PCR-confirmed SARS-CoV-2 infection or an uninfected control (not recorded which).

On this clonotype: A much larger clone differs from this one at a single base, so this may be a read error. In DNA form, the CDR3 reads TGTGCCAGCAGATCGTATGAAAAACTGTTTTTT. Residues: CASRSYEKLFF. The chain is built from TRBV28 and TRBJ1-4, with D unclear. V was pared by 6 bases and J by 6 bases, with 5 bases between. Germline CDR1 is MDHEN and CDR2 is SYDVKM. The CDR3 contains 11 residues.

The rearrangement joins TRBV5-1 to TRBJ2-7; D unresolved. The CDR3 is 14 amino acids. Looked up from germline, CDR1 is SGHRS and CDR2 is YFSETQ. Trimming took off 4 bases at V and 0 bases at J, with 11 bases between the two ends. DNA of the CDR3: TGCGCCAGCAGCCCACTTCAATACTCCTACGAGCAGTACTTC. Residues: CASSPLQYSYEQYF.

This clonotype has more than one count but fewer than ten. The rearrangement uses TRBV10-3 and TRBJ2-3; D tentatively fits TRBD1 or TRBD2 (7 bases each). Trimming removed 0 bases from V and 2 bases from J, with 18 bases in between. The CDR3 runs 18 residues. Germline CDR1 ENHRY, CDR2 SYGVKD. The CDR3 loop is CAISESVQGGLDTDTQYF. In DNA form, the CDR3 reads TGTGCCATCAGTGAGTCCGTTCAGGGGGGGCTCGACACAGATACGCAGTATTTT.

This clonotype has at least ten counts. The chain links TRBV5-1 to TRBJ2-1; 8 nucleotides match TRBD2. J lost 5 bases, V lost 2 bases, and 3 bases had no gene match. CDR1 and CDR2 from the germline V gene are SGHRS and YFSETQ. This CDR3 comprises 14 residues. The CDR3 region is CASSFTGGDNEQFF. CDR3 DNA: TGCGCCAGCAGCTTCACGGGAGGGGACAATGAGCAGTTCTTC.

About this clonotype itself: An end of the junction differs from the germline gene, which may be a read error. The chain carries TRBV12-3 or TRBV12-4 and TRBJ1-6; 7 bases align to TRBD1. This CDR3 spans 14 amino acids. DNA for the CDR3: TGTGCCAGCAGTTCGACAGGGAATAATTCACCCTTCCACTTT. As protein: CASSSTGNNSPFHF.

This clonotype was detected many times. This sequence joins TRBV6-1 and TRBJ2-1; D call uncertain. Germline V gene lookup returns CDR1 MNHNS and CDR2 SASEGT. The V gene lost 5 bases and the J gene lost 7 bases, with 6 bases spanning the gap. This CDR3 spans 11 amino acids. CDR3 amino acids: CASSSLNEQFF. DNA for the CDR3: TGTGCCAGCAGTTCGCTAAATGAGCAGTTCTTC.

The V gene is TRBV30, the J gene TRBJ1-1; TRBD1 might be the D (5 bases). V was pared by 4 bases and J by 1 base, with 10 bases between. The CDR3 covers 13 residues. Germline-derived CDR1 and CDR2 are GTSNPN and SVGIG (reference sequence). This CDR3 is CAWIGDGNTEAFF. In nucleotides, the CDR3 is TGTGCCTGGATAGGGGACGGGAACACTGAAGCTTTCTTT.

This clonotype has a handful of counts. This chain connects TRBV29-1 to TRBJ1-1; D gene uncertain. CDR3 size: 13 residues. V shed 4 bases and J shed 0 bases, with 9 bases lying between them. Germline V gene sequence: CDR1 SQVTM, CDR2 ANQGSEA. Written as DNA, the CDR3 is TGCAGCGTTGGAGAGGTAATGAACACTGAAGCTTTCTTT. Amino acids: CSVGEVMNTEAFF.

This clonotype came up many times. The chain joins TRBV6-1 to TRBJ2-1, with 14 nucleotides matching TRBD2. This CDR3 is 15 amino acids long. V was clipped by 5 bases and J by 10 bases; unmatched bases: 7. Germline-derived CDR1 and CDR2 are MNHNS and SASEGT. The CDR3 coding sequence is TGTGCCAGCAGTCCGACTAGCGGGGGGGGCCACGAGCAGTTCTTC. Its translation: CASSPTSGGGHEQFF.

The V gene is TRBV6-2 or TRBV6-3, the J gene TRBJ2-2; D remains ambiguous. The CDR3 is 19 amino acids. V was cut by 2 bases and J by 4 bases, with 23 bases left in between. Germline CDR1 reads MNHEY; CDR2 reads SVGEGT. This chain's CDR3 is CASSYMAVGRLRGTGELFF. DNA of the CDR3: TGTGCCAGCAGTTACATGGCGGTCGGCCGCCTTCGCGGCACCGGGGAGCTGTTTTTT.

This clonotype was found a few times. This rearrangement joins TRBV29-1 to TRBJ2-5; D is ambiguous. This CDR3 has 10 amino acids. CDR1 and CDR2 from the germline V gene are SQVTM and ANQGSEA. Trimming stripped 3 bases from V and 9 bases from J, with 8 bases between. Written as DNA, the CDR3 is TGCAGCGTTGATAAGGAGCCCCAGTACTTC. This encodes CSVDKEPQYF.

This clonotype was found a few times. The gene calls are TRBV6-5 and TRBJ2-7; tentative D call: TRBD1 (6 bases). The germline CDR1 and CDR2 sequences are MNHEY and SVGAGI. Trimming left V 9 bases short and J 4 bases short, with 22 bases between. There are 15 residues in the CDR3. The CDR3 bases are TGTGCCAGTGGTGAGAGGGACAAGTTACCTTACGAGCAGTACTTC. This gives the protein CASGERDKLPYEQYF.

In its sample, this clonotype was seen many times. In DNA, the CDR3 is TGTGCCAGCTCACCACGGGCCCCCCCAACCGGGGAGCTGTTTTTT. It is translated as CASSPRAPPTGELFF. This rearrangement joins TRBV18 to TRBJ2-2; no firm D call. Germline CDR1 reads KGHSH; CDR2 reads LQKENI. Deletions cut 1 base from V and 5 bases from J, with 11 bases between. This CDR3 comprises 15 residues.

The chain uses TRBV7-8 and TRBJ1-2; D gene unclear. CDR1 is SGHVS and CDR2 is FQNEAQ in the germline V gene. The CDR3 runs to 16 residues. V was clipped by 2 bases and J by 2 bases, with 15 bases between them. The CDR3 region is CASSLRSLVNNYGYTF. The DNA of the CDR3 is TGTGCCAGCAGCTTACGGTCGTTGGTAAACAACTATGGCTACACCTTC.

This clonotype was recorded at least ten times. V and J are TRBV12-3 or TRBV12-4 and TRBJ1-5; 8 bases line up with TRBD1. The CDR3 has 14 amino acids. With V trimmed by 6 bases and J by 7 bases, 8 bases remained unmatched. The CDR3 loop reads CASSSTGESQPQHF. The CDR3 nucleotides are TGTGCCAGCAGCTCGACAGGGGAGAGCCAGCCCCAGCATTTT.

There are many counts of this clonotype. The chain links TRBV24-1 to TRBJ2-3, with D uncertain. Germline V lookup: CDR1 KGHDR, CDR2 SFDVKD. The CDR3 has 16 amino acids. V lost 3 bases to trimming and J lost 1 base, with 13 bases between them. CDR3 nucleotides: TGTGCCACCAGTGATGGCACTAAAGTAGGCACAGATACGCAGTATTTT. It translates to CATSDGTKVGTDTQYF.

Here the CDR3 reads CSVVSGGVGNQPQHF. The CDR3 bases are TGCAGCGTTGTTTCCGGGGGAGTGGGCAATCAGCCCCAGCATTTT. The rearrangement links TRBV29-1 to TRBJ1-5; the D gene is possibly TRBD1 (5 bases). In germline, CDR1 is SQVTM, CDR2 ANQGSEA. Trimming shortened V by 4 bases and J by 2 bases, and 15 bases separated the two germline ends. The CDR3 totals 15 residues.

This clonotype was counted at least ten times. V is TRBV20-1 and J is TRBJ2-1; possible D gene TRBD2, 6 bases. The CDR3 sequence is 14 residues long. The germline V and J ends were trimmed by 5 bases and 5 bases, with 16 bases remaining between them. CDR1 is DFQATT, CDR2 SNEGSKA, per germline (reference sequence). CDR3 coding DNA: TGCAGTGCTCAAACTCTAGCGTCGGACAATGAGCAGTTCTTC. As protein: CSAQTLASDNEQFF.

There are many counts of this clonotype. This chain connects TRBV9 to TRBJ2-5; a weak D match, TRBD2 (6 bases). The germline CDR1 and CDR2 sequences are SGDLS and YYNGEE. V was trimmed by 3 bases and J by 2 bases, leaving 11 bases between them. This CDR3 is 14 amino acids long. As DNA, the CDR3 is TGTGCCAGCAGCGCCGGGACTGCTCAAGAGACCCAGTACTTC. Translated, it gives CASSAGTAQETQYF.

This clonotype was recorded many times. The chain links TRBV12-5 to TRBJ2-7, with D perhaps TRBD1 or TRBD2 (6 bases each). This CDR3 region has 15 residues. V lost 0 bases, J lost 4 bases, and 13 bases lay in between. Germline CDR1 is LGHNT and CDR2 is FRNRAP. The CDR3 nucleotides read TGTGCTAGTGGTTTGGTACTCGGGGGCCCTTACGAGCAGTACTTC. Its translation is CASGLVLGGPYEQYF.

This clonotype was recorded at least ten times. The rearrangement uses TRBV6-1 and TRBJ1-5; D remains ambiguous. V was cut by 3 bases and J by 1 base, with 13 bases left in between. Germline-derived CDR1 and CDR2 are MNHNS and SASEGT. The CDR3 has 16 residues. The CDR3: CASSEFKGVSNQPQHF. DNA of the CDR3: TGTGCCAGCAGTGAGTTTAAGGGTGTAAGCAATCAGCCCCAGCATTTT.

In its sample, this clonotype was seen many times. The DNA of the CDR3 is TGTGCCAGCAGCTTAGTGGCTGGAGCTTTTACCCAAAGGAATGAGCAGTTCTTC. It encodes CASSLVAGAFTQRNEQFF. The rearrangement uses TRBV7-6 and TRBJ2-1; D not certain. V shed 1 base and J shed 7 bases, with 23 bases lying between them. CDR3 length equals 18 residues. Germline CDR1 is SGHVS and CDR2 is FNYEAQ.

This clonotype has a handful of counts. This chain connects TRBV5-1 to TRBJ2-5; 12 bases line up with TRBD2. After removal of 4 bases from V and 4 bases from J, the junction contained 2 bases not matched to a gene. CDR1 and CDR2 (germline): SGHRS, YFSETQ. CDR3 length equals 14 residues. The CDR3 nucleotides are TGCGCCAGCAGCCCGGGACTAGCGGGAGAGACCCAGTACTTC. As protein: CASSPGLAGETQYF.

In its sample, this clonotype was seen a few times. The rearrangement uses TRBV5-4 and TRBJ2-3, with D uncertain. Germline-derived CDR1 and CDR2 are SGHNT and YYREEE (reference sequence). This CDR3 has 14 amino acids. Trimming shortened V by 2 bases and J by 4 bases, and 11 bases separated the two germline ends. The DNA of the CDR3 is TGTGCCAGCAGCTTACCGGGCGCTCCAGATACGCAGTATTTT. Protein product: CASSLPGAPDTQYF.